What follows describes a single TCR beta chain. Its antigen is not known. This entry comes from a study of brain T cells in children with intractable seizures. Between the trimmed V and J ends, which lost 3 bases and 2 bases, there was a span of 2 bases. CDR3 size: 12 residues. CDR1 is LNHDA, CDR2 SQIVND, per germline (reference sequence). The protocol was immunoSEQ multiplex PCR, while the TCRdb copy is restricted to in-frame clones and leaves out a portion. This table holds hundreds of thousands of clones, 93% found once. The time point denotes: blood from clinic visit 5 months post-surgery; TSC patient then seizure free. General study results and limits: Pre- and post-surgery blood differed in depth, so pre-surgery absences may be undersampling.

This specimen consisted of peripheral blood, obtained less than 6 months after surgery. This chain links TRBV19 with TRBJ1-3; D remains unclear. The sequence was collected from a boy younger than two with tuberous sclerosis and intractable seizures. The CDR3 reads CASSMTGNTIYF. The CDR3 region has the DNA TGTGCCAGTAGTATGACTGGAAACACCATATATTTT. The variable domain in full, with the rest retrieved from reference TRBV19 and TRBJ1-3, is DGGITQSPKYLFRKEGQNVTLSCEQNLNHDAMYWYRQDPGQGLRLIYYSQIVNDFQKGDIAEGYSVSREKKESFPLTVTSAQKNPTAFYLCASSMTGNTIYFGEGSWLTVV.